These T cell receptor beta chains were read from a single sample in a study of glioma-infiltrating T cells. A single record per CDR3 protein comes from TCRdb applying MiXCR to the multiplex PCR reads. The sample has roughly 350,000 distinct CDR3 sequences, 41% seen once. Material for sequencing was glioma tissue, nonneoplastic brain tissue, or PBMCs (not recorded which). Every receptor here comes from a human donor with low-grade glioma or glioblastoma, undergoing nonglioma brain surgery, or in good health (not recorded which). Both conserved end residues are part of each CDR3. Fields, in order: J gene, clone size, V gene, CDR3 protein. Only part of the rows carry a size: once, few, many, or a class if the clone is expanded.

>TRBJ1-1|.|TRBV3-1
CASSYITNTEAFF
>TRBJ2-7|many|TRBV6-1
CASSYAGGVSYEQYF
>TRBJ2-1|few|TRBV6-2/TRBV6-3
CASTIWEGVPNEQFF
>TRBJ1-5|many|TRBV28
CASTPHMGPQHF
>TRBJ1-1|.|TRBV7-2
CASSLEGIPGANTEAFF
>TRBJ1-1|.|TRBV5-5
CASSLIDGTEAFF
>TRBJ2-1|.|TRBV7-2
CASSLGTFRSYNEQFF
>TRBJ1-4|.|TRBV4-1
CASSPEGVESEKLFF
>TRBJ2-1|.|TRBV20-1
CSARERDYNEQFF
>TRBJ1-2|.|TRBV7-2
CASSPHMDYGYTF
>TRBJ1-1|.|TRBV7-9
CASSASDRVGRRMNTEAFF
>TRBJ2-7|.|TRBV28
CASSKTGPFGRSYEQYF
>TRBJ2-4|few|TRBV10-2
CASRPSEGPSKNIQYF
>TRBJ2-1|few|TRBV6-1
CASSLISLAYNEQFF
>TRBJ1-5|.|TRBV28
CASREPTVYQPQHF
>.|.|TRBV5-1
CASSGDRAHNEQYF
>TRBJ1-4|.|TRBV6-4
CASVRMEKLFF
>TRBJ1-6|.|TRBV7-8
CASSLGGRGTGSPLHF
>TRBJ2-3|few|TRBV19
CASSMGVLVSTDTQYF
>TRBJ1-1|.|TRBV18
CASSLRQRMNTEAFF
>TRBJ2-6|.|TRBV10-3
CAISESRLAAGANVLTF
>TRBJ2-3|.|TRBV15
CATIVRGVADTQYF
>TRBJ1-1|few|TRBV7-9
CASGGQGAAEAFF
>TRBJ2-1|.|TRBV29-1
CSVSQWDEQFF
>TRBJ2-5|many|TRBV20-1
CSARMQETQYF
>TRBJ1-5|many|TRBV28
CASTLAGSGSNQPQHF
>TRBJ1-1|few|TRBV3-1
CASGNRGPAEAFF
>TRBJ2-1|few|TRBV6-5
CASSRPGQGYEQFF
>TRBJ2-4|.|TRBV2
CASSGWGENIQYF
>TRBJ2-1|.|TRBV20-1
CSASLGGGSYGEQFF
>TRBJ1-2|.|TRBV27
CASSRLGGQGNGYTF
>TRBJ1-2|many|TRBV27
CASSGNRGDYGYTF
>TRBJ2-7|.|TRBV12-3/TRBV12-4
CASTSGGGASYEQYF
>TRBJ1-1|many|TRBV6-5
CASSYGLGATEAFF
>TRBJ1-3|.|TRBV4-3
CASRTLGDGSSGNTIYF
>TRBJ1-2|.|TRBV29-1
CSVAKGYTF
>TRBJ2-7|.|TRBV24-1
CATSDLRGGGEQYF
>TRBJ2-7|.|TRBV4-1
CASSQEKGQGIYEQYF
>TRBJ1-6|.|TRBV27
CARSPQGGTRVSPLHF
>TRBJ2-7|.|TRBV4-2
CASSLGRDRSHEQYF
>TRBJ1-1|.|TRBV2
CARGGELDSEAFF
>TRBJ1-1|.|TRBV15
CATSRDSQNTEAFF
>TRBJ2-1|.|TRBV14
CASSQGTCHEQFF
>TRBJ2-7|.|TRBV27
CASSSVGPWEQYF
>TRBJ2-1|.|TRBV2
CASTMSSEDGGQAYNEQFF
>TRBJ2-6|few|TRBV20-1
CSALRSSGANVLTF
>TRBJ1-2|many|TRBV28
CASSFLQHYGYTF
>TRBJ2-1|many|TRBV28
CASGKSGNEQFF
>TRBJ2-3|few|TRBV20-1
CSASTWDGSTDTQYF
>TRBJ1-2|.|TRBV6-2/TRBV6-3
CANSPGQSYGYTF
>TRBJ2-3|few|TRBV7-2
CASSLKLAGATDTQYF
>TRBJ2-3|.|TRBV7-1
CTSSPPGSIRADTQYF
>TRBJ2-7|few|TRBV6-1
CASSSGQGGEQYF
>TRBJ2-7|many|TRBV6-1
CASTLGLYYEQYF
>TRBJ2-1|.|TRBV5-1
CASSFGGTNYNEQFF